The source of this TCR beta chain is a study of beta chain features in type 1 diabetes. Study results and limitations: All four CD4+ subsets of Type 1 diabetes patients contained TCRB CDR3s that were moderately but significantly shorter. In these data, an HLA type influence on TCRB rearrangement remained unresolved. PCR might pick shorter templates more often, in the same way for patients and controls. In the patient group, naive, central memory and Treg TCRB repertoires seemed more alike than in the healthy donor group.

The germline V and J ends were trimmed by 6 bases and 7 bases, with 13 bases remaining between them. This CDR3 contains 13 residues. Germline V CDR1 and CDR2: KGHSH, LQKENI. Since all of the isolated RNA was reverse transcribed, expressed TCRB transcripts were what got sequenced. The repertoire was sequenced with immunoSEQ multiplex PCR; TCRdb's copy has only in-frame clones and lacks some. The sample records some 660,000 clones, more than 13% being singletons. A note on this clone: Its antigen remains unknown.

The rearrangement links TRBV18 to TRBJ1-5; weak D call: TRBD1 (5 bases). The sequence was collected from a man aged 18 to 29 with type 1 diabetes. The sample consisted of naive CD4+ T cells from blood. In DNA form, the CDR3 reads TGTGCCAGCTCTCCAGGGTCGGCCCAGCCCCAGCATTTT. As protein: CASSPGSAQPQHF.